This TCR beta chain was recovered during a study of shared clonotypes between healthy human individuals. Profiled with immunoSEQ multiplex PCR; TCRdb holds only in-frame clones, not every one. The table includes under 2.5 million clones, roughly 90% detected once. This CDR3 comprises 16 residues. Trimming took 5 bases from V and 3 from J; bases not matched to a gene: 7. Germline V gene sequence: CDR1 SGHTA, CDR2 FQGTGA. The chain has TRBV7-3 and TRBJ2-3; TRBD2 matches at 11 bases. The clonotype was recovered from a man younger than 30 in good health. Some clones in this sample may be carry-over from other donors' samples. Sample: naive CD4+ T cells from PBMCs. Subset meaning: CD45RA+ positively selected. CDR3 loop: CASSPRASGRTDTQYF. The CDR3, as DNA: TGTGCCAGCAGCCCAAGGGCTAGCGGGAGGACAGATACGCAGTATTTT.